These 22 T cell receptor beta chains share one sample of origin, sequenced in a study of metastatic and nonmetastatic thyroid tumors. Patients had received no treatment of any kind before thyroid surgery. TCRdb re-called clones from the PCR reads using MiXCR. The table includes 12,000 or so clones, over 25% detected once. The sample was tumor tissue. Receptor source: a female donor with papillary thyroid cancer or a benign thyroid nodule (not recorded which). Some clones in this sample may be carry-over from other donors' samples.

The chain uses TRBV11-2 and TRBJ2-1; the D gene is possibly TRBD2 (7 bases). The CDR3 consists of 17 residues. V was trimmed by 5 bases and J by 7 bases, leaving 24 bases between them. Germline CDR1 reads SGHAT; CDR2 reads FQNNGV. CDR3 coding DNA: TGTGCCAGCAGCCCAAGAGTGGGGGGCGGGAGTGAGAATGAGCAGTTCTTC. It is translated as CASSPRVGGGSENEQFF.

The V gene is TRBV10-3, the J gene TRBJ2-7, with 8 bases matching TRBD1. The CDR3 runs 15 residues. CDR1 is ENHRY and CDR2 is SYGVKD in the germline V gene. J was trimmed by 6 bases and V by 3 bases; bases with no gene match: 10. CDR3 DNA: TGTGCCATCAGTGAACCCGGGACAGGTAAACGCGAGCAGTACTTC. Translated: CAISEPGTGKREQYF.

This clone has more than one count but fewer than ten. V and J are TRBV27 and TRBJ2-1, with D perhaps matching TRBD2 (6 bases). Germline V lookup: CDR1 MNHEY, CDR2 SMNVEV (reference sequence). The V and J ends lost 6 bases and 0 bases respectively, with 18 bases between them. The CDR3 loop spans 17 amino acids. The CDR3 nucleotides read TGTGCCAGCAGCCCCGCTTTAGCGGTGAGCTCCTACAATGAGCAGTTCTTC. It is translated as CASSPALAVSSYNEQFF.

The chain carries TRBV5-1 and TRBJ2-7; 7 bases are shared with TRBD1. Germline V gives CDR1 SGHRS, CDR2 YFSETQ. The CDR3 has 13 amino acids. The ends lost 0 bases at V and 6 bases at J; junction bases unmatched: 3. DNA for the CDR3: TGCGCCAGCAGCTTGGAGACAGGGCTCGAGCAGTACTTC. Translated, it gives CASSLETGLEQYF.

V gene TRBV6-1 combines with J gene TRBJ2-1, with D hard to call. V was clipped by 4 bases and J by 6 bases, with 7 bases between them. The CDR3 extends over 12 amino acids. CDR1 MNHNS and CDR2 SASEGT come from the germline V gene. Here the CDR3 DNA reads TGTGCCAGCAGTGGACGGTTCAATGAGCAGTTCTTC. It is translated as CASSGRFNEQFF.

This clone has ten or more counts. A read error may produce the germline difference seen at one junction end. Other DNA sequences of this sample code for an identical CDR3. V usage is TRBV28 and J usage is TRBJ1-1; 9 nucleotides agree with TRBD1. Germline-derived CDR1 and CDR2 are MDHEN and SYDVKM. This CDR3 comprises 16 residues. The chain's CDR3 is CASSSIGQGINTEAFF. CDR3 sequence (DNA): TGCGCCAGCAGTTCTATTGGACAGGGGATTAACACTGAAGCTTTCTTT.

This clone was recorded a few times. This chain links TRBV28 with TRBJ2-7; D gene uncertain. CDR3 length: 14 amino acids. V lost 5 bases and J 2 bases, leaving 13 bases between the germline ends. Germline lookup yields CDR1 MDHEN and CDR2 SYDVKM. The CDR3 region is CASSNYKGTYEQYF. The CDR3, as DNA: TGTGCCAGCAGTAACTACAAGGGCACCTACGAGCAGTACTTC.

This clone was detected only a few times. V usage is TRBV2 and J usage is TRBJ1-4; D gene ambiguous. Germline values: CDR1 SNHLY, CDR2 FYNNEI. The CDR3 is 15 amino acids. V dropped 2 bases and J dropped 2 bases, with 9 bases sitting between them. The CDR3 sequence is CASSETVGTNEKLFF. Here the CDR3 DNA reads TGTGCCAGCAGTGAAACAGTGGGGACTAATGAAAAACTGTTTTTT.

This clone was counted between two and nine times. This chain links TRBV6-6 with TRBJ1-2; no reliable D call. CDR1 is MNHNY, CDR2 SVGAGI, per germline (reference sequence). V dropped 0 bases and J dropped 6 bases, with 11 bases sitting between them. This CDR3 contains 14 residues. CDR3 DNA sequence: TGTGCCAGCAGTTACTCGACCCACAGCAATGGCTACACCTTC. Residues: CASSYSTHSNGYTF.

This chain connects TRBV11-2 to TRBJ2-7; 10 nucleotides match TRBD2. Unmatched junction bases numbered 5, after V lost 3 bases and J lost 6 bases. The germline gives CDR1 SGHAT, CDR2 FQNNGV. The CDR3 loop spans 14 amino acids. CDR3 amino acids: CASSFLAGEGEQYF. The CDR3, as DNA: TGTGCCAGCAGCTTTCTAGCGGGAGAAGGCGAGCAGTACTTC. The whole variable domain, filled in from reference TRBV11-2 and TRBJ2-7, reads EAGVAQSPRYKIIEKRQSVAFWCNPISGHATLYWYQQILGQGPKLLIQFQNNGVVDDSQLPKDRFSAERLKGVDSTLKIQPAKLEDSAVYLCASSFLAGEGEQYFGPGTRLTVT.

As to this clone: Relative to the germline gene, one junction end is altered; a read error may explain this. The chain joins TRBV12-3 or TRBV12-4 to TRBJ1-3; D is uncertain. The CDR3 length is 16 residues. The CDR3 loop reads CASSLEVSDSGNTVYF. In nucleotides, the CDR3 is TGTGCCAGCAGTTTAGAGGTTTCGGACTCTGGAAACACCGTATATTTT.

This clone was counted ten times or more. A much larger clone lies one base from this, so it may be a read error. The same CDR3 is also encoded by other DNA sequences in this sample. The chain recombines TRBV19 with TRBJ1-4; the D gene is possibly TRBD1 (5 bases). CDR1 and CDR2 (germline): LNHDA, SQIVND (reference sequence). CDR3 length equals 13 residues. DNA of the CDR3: TGTGCCAGTCGACAGTCAACTAATGAGAAACTGTTTTTT. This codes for CASRQSTNEKLFF.

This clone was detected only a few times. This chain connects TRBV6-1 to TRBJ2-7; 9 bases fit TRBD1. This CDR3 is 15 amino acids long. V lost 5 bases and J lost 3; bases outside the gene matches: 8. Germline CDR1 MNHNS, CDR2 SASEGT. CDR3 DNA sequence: TGTGCCAGCAGTCTTGACCGGGACAGGGACTACGAGCAGTACTTC. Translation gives CASSLDRDRDYEQYF.

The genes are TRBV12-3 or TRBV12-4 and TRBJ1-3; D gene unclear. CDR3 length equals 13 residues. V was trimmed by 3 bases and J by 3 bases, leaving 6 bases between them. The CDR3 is CASSFGYGNTIYF. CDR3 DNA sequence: TGTGCCAGCAGTTTTGGTTATGGAAACACCATATATTTT.

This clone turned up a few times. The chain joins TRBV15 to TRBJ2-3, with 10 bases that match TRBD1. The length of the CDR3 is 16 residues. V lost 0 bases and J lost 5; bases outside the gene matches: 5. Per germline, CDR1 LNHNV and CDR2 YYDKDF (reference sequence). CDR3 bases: TGTGCCACCAGCAGAGACCGACAGGGGGCTGGAGATACGCAGTATTTT. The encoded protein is CATSRDRQGAGDTQYF.

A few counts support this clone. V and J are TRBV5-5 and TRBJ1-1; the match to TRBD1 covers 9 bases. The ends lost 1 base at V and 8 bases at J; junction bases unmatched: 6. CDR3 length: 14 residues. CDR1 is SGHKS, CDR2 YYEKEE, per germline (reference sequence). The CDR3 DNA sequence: TGTGCCAGCAGCTTGAAGGACAGGGGAGTAGAAGCTTTCTTT. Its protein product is CASSLKDRGVEAFF.

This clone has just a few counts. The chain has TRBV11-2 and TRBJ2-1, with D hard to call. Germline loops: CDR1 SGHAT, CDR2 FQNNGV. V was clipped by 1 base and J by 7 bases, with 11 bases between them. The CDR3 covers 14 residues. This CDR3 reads CASSLGGVRNEQFF. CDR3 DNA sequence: TGTGCCAGCAGCTTAGGTGGCGTACGAAATGAGCAGTTCTTC.

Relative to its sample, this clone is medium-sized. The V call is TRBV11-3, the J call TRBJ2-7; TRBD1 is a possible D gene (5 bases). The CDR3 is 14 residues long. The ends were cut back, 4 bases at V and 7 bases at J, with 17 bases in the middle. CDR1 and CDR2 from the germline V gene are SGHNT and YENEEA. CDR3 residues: CASSSPGAGFEQYF. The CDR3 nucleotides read TGTGCCAGCAGCTCACCCGGCGCAGGGTTTGAGCAGTACTTC.

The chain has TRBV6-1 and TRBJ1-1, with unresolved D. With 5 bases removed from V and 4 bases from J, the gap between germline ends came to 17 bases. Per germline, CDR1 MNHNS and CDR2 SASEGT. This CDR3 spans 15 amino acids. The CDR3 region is CASSHGPGRGTEAFF. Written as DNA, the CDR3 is TGTGCCAGCAGTCATGGCCCCGGGAGAGGCACTGAAGCTTTCTTT.

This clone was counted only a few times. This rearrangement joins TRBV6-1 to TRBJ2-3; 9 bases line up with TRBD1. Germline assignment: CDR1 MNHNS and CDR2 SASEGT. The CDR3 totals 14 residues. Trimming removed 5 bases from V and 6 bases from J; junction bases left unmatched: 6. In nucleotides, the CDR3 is TGTGCCAGCAGTACCCGGGACAGGGATGATACGCAGTATTTT. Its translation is CASSTRDRDDTQYF.

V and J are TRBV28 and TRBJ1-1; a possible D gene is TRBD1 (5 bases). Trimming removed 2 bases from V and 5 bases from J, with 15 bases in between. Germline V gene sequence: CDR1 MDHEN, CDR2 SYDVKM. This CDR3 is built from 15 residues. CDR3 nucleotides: TGTGCCAGCAGTTTAAGGCGGGGCGGGTTAACTGAAGCTTTCTTT. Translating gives CASSLRRGGLTEAFF. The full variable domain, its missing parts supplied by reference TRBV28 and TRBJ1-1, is DVKVTQSSRYLVKRTGEKVFLECVQDMDHENMFWYRQDPGLGLRLIYFSYDVKMKEKGDIPEGYSVSREKKERFSLILESASTNQTSMYLCASSLRRGGLTEAFFGQGTRLTVV.

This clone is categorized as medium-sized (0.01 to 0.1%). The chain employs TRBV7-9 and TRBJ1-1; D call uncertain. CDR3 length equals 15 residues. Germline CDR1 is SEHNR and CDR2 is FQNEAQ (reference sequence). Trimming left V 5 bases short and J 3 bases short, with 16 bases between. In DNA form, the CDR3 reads TGTGCCAGCAGCCCCCGCAGTTTGTCGGACACTGAAGCTTTCTTT. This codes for CASSPRSLSDTEAFF.